The clone carrying this TCR beta chain was picked up a small number of times. The antigen is undetermined. This entry belongs to a study of vaccination and CD4 T cells after COVID-19. Study context: The cells were exposed to overlapping spike peptides originating from SARS-CoV-2, HCoV-NL63, HCoV-OC43 and HCoV-229E for stimulation.

The study sequenced cultured CD4+ T cell DNA using the Oncomine TCR Beta short-read assay. TCRdb reprocessed the PCR reads with MiXCR, giving one entry per CDR3 protein. This sample has about 4,500 distinct CDR3 sequences, with roughly 22% found just once. The treatment denotes: 10-day PBMC culture with coronavirus spike peptide pools or control peptides (ViraFEST assay). The CDR3 runs to 14 residues. Germline CDR1 reads KGHSH; CDR2 reads LQKENI. V lost 0 bases, J lost 5 bases, and 10 bases lay in between. The TCR sequence derives from a human donor who had recovered from COVID-19. The chain uses TRBV18 and TRBJ2-5, with D possibly matching TRBD1 (5 bases). The sample here was CD4+ T cells from blood, cultured in vitro, taken after SARS-CoV-2 vaccination. CDR3 residues: CASSPPWGAETQYF. The CDR3 nucleotides are TGTGCCAGCTCACCACCGTGGGGCGCGGAGACCCAGTACTTC.